The 26 T cell receptor beta chains below come from one sample, sequenced in a study of T cells in Graves' hyperthyroidism and ophthalmopathy. Researchers amplified the TCR beta CDR3 regions from RNA transcripts. HTBI primers were the set used in a first-round RT-PCR of the TCR CDR3. From the multiplex PCR reads, TCRdb called clonotypes with MiXCR, one entry per CDR3 protein. The sample yields 500,000 to 800,000 distinct CDR3 sequences, more than 14% seen once. Sequencing used blood. Receptors originate from a woman in her 50s with Graves' ophthalmopathy.

This clonotype was counted many times. In nucleotides, the CDR3 is TGCAGTGCTAGAGCCAATATGGAGCGGGTTAGCAATCAGCCCCAGCATTTT. This gives the protein CSARANMERVSNQPQHF. The V call is TRBV20-1, the J call TRBJ1-5; no reliable D call. The CDR3 loop spans 17 amino acids. The V gene's germline CDR1 is DFQATT and CDR2 SNEGSKA (reference sequence). Deletions cut 1 base from V and 0 bases from J, with 16 bases between.

Regarding this clonotype: A read error may explain this, as a much larger clone is one base away. The chain uses TRBV27 and TRBJ2-7; 8 bases are shared with TRBD2. The CDR3 extends over 14 amino acids. Trimming took 6 bases from V and 4 from J; bases not matched to a gene: 8. Germline assignment: CDR1 MNHEY and CDR2 SMNVEV (reference sequence). CDR3 region: CASRDGRDNYEQYF. As DNA, the CDR3 is TGTGCCAGCAGAGACGGGAGGGATAATTACGAGCAGTACTTC.

Ten or more counts support this clonotype. Here the CDR3 DNA reads TGTGCCAGCAGTTACAGTGGGGTTCACGCCTACTACGAGCAGTACTTC. Translated, it gives CASSYSGVHAYYEQYF. The genes are TRBV6-2 or TRBV6-3 and TRBJ2-7; D is undetermined. The CDR3 length is 16 residues. Trimming cost V 2 bases and J 3 bases, with 17 bases left between them. Germline lookup yields CDR1 MNHEY and CDR2 SVGEGT.

This clonotype was seen repeatedly, ten times or more. This rearrangement joins TRBV3-1 to TRBJ1-1, with TRBD1 matching 9 bases. CDR1 and CDR2 from the germline V gene are LGHDT and YNNKEL (reference sequence). Trimming at V came to 4 bases and at J to 4 bases, leaving 4 bases not matched to a gene. This CDR3 spans 14 amino acids. CDR3: CASSLKTGGTEAFF. The CDR3 DNA follows: TGTGCCAGCAGCCTAAAGACAGGGGGCACTGAAGCTTTCTTT.

Worth noting for this clonotype: Its ends do not fully match the called genes, so a read error is possible. V gene TRBV20-1 combines with J gene TRBJ2-3; 10 bases agree with TRBD2. This CDR3 contains 12 residues. Germline V lookup: CDR1 DFQATT, CDR2 SNEGSKA (reference sequence). This CDR3 reads CIASGSTDTQYF. CDR3 in DNA: TGCATTGCTAGCGGGAGTACAGATACGCAGTATTTT.

The table lists this clonotype with many counts. The chain is built from TRBV11-3 and TRBJ2-1, with TRBD2 matching over 7 bases. The CDR3 runs to 15 residues. From germline, CDR1 is SGHNT and CDR2 YENEEA. V lost 4 bases and J lost 7; bases outside the gene matches: 10. CDR3 DNA: TGTGCCAGCAGCTCTTTAGCGGGTTCTAAGAATGAGCAGTTCTTC. Translating it yields CASSSLAGSKNEQFF. Variable domain in full (rest from reference TRBV11-3 and TRBJ2-1): EAGVVQSPRYKIIEKKQPVAFWCNPISGHNTLYWYLQNLGQGPELLIRYENEEAVDDSQLPKDRFSAERLKGVDSTLKIQPAELGDSAVYLCASSSLAGSKNEQFFGPGTRLTVL.

This clonotype was recorded at least ten times. The rearrangement joins TRBV12-3 or TRBV12-4 to TRBJ2-7; 7 positions match TRBD2. The CDR3 is 13 residues long. With V trimmed by 8 bases and J by 6 bases, 10 bases remained unmatched. This chain's CDR3 is CASRSGGAIEQYF. The CDR3 nucleotides read TGTGCCAGCCGGTCGGGGGGTGCAATCGAGCAGTACTTC.

The V and J genes are TRBV6-1 and TRBJ2-1; TRBD2 might be the D (6 bases). Looked up from germline, CDR1 is MNHNS and CDR2 is SASEGT. The CDR3 is 16 amino acids. V lost 6 bases and J 8 bases, leaving 23 bases between the germline ends. CDR3 residues: CASSTKLGGTVDEQFF. The DNA for the CDR3 is TGTGCCAGCAGCACTAAACTAGGAGGGACTGTCGATGAGCAGTTCTTC.

This clonotype was seen a few times. A much more abundant neighbour one base away suggests this may be a read error. The genes are TRBV24-1 and TRBJ1-1; D not certain. The CDR3 is made up of 15 amino acids. Germline V gene lookup returns CDR1 KGHDR and CDR2 SFDVKD. CDR3 DNA: TGTGCCACCAGTGATGGCAGGATCCCGAACGCTGAAGCTTTCTTT. Its translation is CATSDGRIPNAEAFF.

This clonotype was detected many times. The gene calls are TRBV20-1 and TRBJ2-7; 7 bases agree with TRBD1. Germline lookup yields CDR1 DFQATT and CDR2 SNEGSKA (reference sequence). The CDR3 is 14 amino acids. V shed 4 bases, J shed 0 bases, and the junction held 6 bases outside the gene matches. CDR3 nucleotide sequence: TGCAGTGCTATAGACAGGGACCTCTCCTACGAGCAGTACTTC. Protein product: CSAIDRDLSYEQYF.

In this sample, this clonotype turned up many times. The chain is built from TRBV20-1 and TRBJ1-2; 8 nucleotides match TRBD1. V trimming: 6 bases; J trimming: 8 bases; junction bases outside the gene matches: 8. The CDR3 totals 12 residues. The germline CDR1 and CDR2 sequences are DFQATT and SNEGSKA (reference sequence). The CDR3 loop is CSATGQGNGYTF. The CDR3 DNA follows: TGCAGTGCAACCGGACAGGGCAACGGCTACACCTTC.

Ten or more counts support this clonotype. The chain links TRBV5-1 to TRBJ2-1, with 9 nucleotides matching TRBD2. J gave up 4 bases and V 0 bases, and 2 bases lay outside the gene matches. The CDR3 runs 15 residues. Germline values: CDR1 SGHRS, CDR2 YFSETQ. The CDR3 region is CASSLASGEYNEQFF. CDR3 nucleotides: TGCGCCAGCAGCTTGGCTAGCGGGGAGTACAATGAGCAGTTCTTC.

This clonotype was observed a handful of times. The CDR3 is CAISVRRVADNEQFF. The DNA of the CDR3 is TGTGCCATCAGTGTTCGGCGGGTGGCCGACAATGAGCAGTTCTTC. V usage is TRBV10-3 and J usage is TRBJ2-1; weak D call: TRBD2 (5 bases). Germline V CDR1 and CDR2: ENHRY, SYGVKD. The V and J ends lost 4 bases and 5 bases respectively, with 15 bases between them. This CDR3 has 15 amino acids.

The table lists this clonotype with many counts. The V gene is TRBV12-3 or TRBV12-4, the J gene TRBJ2-3, with TRBD2 as a possible D gene (6 bases). This CDR3 has 14 amino acids. The V and J ends lost 7 bases and 0 bases respectively, with 11 bases between them. This chain's CDR3 is CASNGGYSTDTQYF. CDR3 DNA: TGTGCCAGCAATGGGGGGTATAGCACAGATACGCAGTATTTT.

This clonotype came up many times. This chain joins TRBV6-2 or TRBV6-3 and TRBJ2-1; D is uncertain. The V and J ends lost 2 bases and 5 bases respectively, with 10 bases between them. The CDR3 has 14 amino acids. CDR1 MNHEY and CDR2 SVGEGT come from the germline V gene. The CDR3 is CASSYASRNNEQFF. DNA for the CDR3: TGTGCCAGCAGTTACGCCTCCCGTAACAATGAGCAGTTCTTC.

This clonotype was counted at least ten times. The genes are TRBV27 and TRBJ2-7; 7 positions agree with TRBD2. Germline CDR1 MNHEY, CDR2 SMNVEV (reference sequence). The CDR3 length is 13 residues. J gave up 3 bases and V 9 bases, and 8 bases lay outside the gene matches. The CDR3 bases are TGTGCCAGTGCTGTTCGGGGGGTCTACGAGCAGTACTTC. Translated: CASAVRGVYEQYF.

This clonotype turned up a few times. V usage is TRBV20-1 and J usage is TRBJ2-7; the D gene is possibly TRBD2 (7 bases). The V gene's germline CDR1 is DFQATT and CDR2 SNEGSKA (reference sequence). This CDR3 contains 15 residues. The V end lost 2 bases, the J end lost 4 bases, and 18 bases lay between the germline ends. CDR3 sequence: CSARSWGLAEYEQYF. Written as DNA, the CDR3 is TGCAGTGCTAGATCCTGGGGGCTAGCGGAATACGAGCAGTACTTC.

The chain joins TRBV27 to TRBJ2-6, with 9 bases matching TRBD2. The length of the CDR3 is 23 residues. The germline CDR1 and CDR2 sequences are MNHEY and SMNVEV (reference sequence). V gave up 3 bases and J gave up 0 bases; unmatched junction bases: 21. The CDR3 spells CASSFSPMVCGRATSSGANVLTF. DNA of the CDR3: TGTGCCAGCAGTTTCTCTCCAATGGTGTGCGGGAGGGCCACGAGCTCTGGGGCCAACGTCCTGACTTTC.

V is TRBV4-3 and J is TRBJ2-2; a possible D gene is TRBD1 (5 bases). V was cut by 2 bases and J by 3 bases, with 16 bases left in between. From germline, CDR1 is LGHNA and CDR2 YSLEER. This CDR3 is built from 17 residues. The CDR3 protein is CASSQSEGADYTGELFF. The CDR3 DNA sequence: TGCGCCAGCAGCCAAAGTGAAGGGGCGGATTACACCGGGGAGCTGTTTTTT.

Many counts were recorded for this clonotype. The J gene is TRBJ2-1, the V gene TRBV18, with D hard to call. V dropped 0 bases and J dropped 0 bases, with 9 bases sitting between them. This CDR3 is built from 16 residues. The germline V gene has CDR1 KGHSH and CDR2 LQKENI. CDR3 DNA: TGTGCCAGCTCACCACCGAGCCGGAGCTCCTACAATGAGCAGTTCTTC. Amino acid sequence: CASSPPSRSSYNEQFF.

This clonotype was observed many times. The chain is built from TRBV6-1 and TRBJ1-6; 8 bases fit TRBD1. CDR1 MNHNS and CDR2 SASEGT come from the germline V gene. The CDR3 is made up of 14 amino acids. The ends lost 8 bases at V and 5 bases at J; junction bases unmatched: 5. The CDR3 DNA sequence: TGTGCCAGCCTGACGGGACAGGATAATTCACCCCTCCACTTT. This codes for CASLTGQDNSPLHF.

Ten or more counts support this clonotype. The gene calls are TRBV28 and TRBJ1-4, with 9 bases fitting TRBD1. Germline CDR1 MDHEN, CDR2 SYDVKM. Unmatched junction bases numbered 6, after V lost 5 bases and J lost 8 bases. This CDR3 has 14 amino acids. The chain's CDR3 is CASSPTGGGEKLFF. The CDR3 bases are TGTGCCAGCAGTCCTACAGGGGGCGGCGAAAAACTGTTTTTT.

This clonotype came up a few times. The chain recombines TRBV20-1 with TRBJ2-4, with 10 bases that match TRBD2. The J segment lost 2 bases and the V segment lost 2 bases, leaving 18 bases of the junction unmatched. This CDR3 spans 20 amino acids. Germline assignment: CDR1 DFQATT and CDR2 SNEGSKA (reference sequence). The CDR3 here is CSARSHLAGARGVSKNIQYF. In DNA form, the CDR3 reads TGCAGTGCTAGATCTCACCTAGCGGGAGCGAGGGGGGTATCCAAAAACATTCAGTACTTC.

This clonotype has only one observation. The rearrangement joins TRBV3-1 to TRBJ2-7; the match to TRBD2 covers 8 bases. The V gene's germline CDR1 is LGHDT and CDR2 YNNKEL (reference sequence). After removal of 1 base from V and 4 bases from J, the junction contained 6 bases not matched to a gene. The CDR3 extends over 15 amino acids. The CDR3 protein is CASSQAPGGEYEQYF. Here the CDR3 DNA reads TGTGCCAGCAGCCAAGCCCCGGGAGGGGAGTACGAGCAGTACTTC.

The chain joins TRBV4-1 to TRBJ1-5; no reliable D call. Germline V gene lookup returns CDR1 MGHRA and CDR2 YSYEKL. CDR3 length: 13 amino acids. V was shortened by 1 base and J by 7 bases, with 8 bases between the two germline ends. The CDR3 sequence: CASSQVPPQPQHF. The CDR3 DNA is TGCGCCAGCAGCCAAGTTCCACCCCAGCCCCAGCATTTT.

With respect to this clonotype: This sequence may be a read error, since a much larger clone differs from it by one base. This CDR3 is missing its conserved last phenylalanine or tryptophan, likely due to a read error. The V and J genes are TRBV5-1 and TRBJ2-5; TRBD1 aligns across 7 bases. Germline V gene data show CDR1 as SGHRS and CDR2 as YFSETQ. Unmatched junction bases numbered 5, after V lost 4 bases and J lost 2 bases. The CDR3 contains 14 residues. In DNA form, the CDR3 reads TGCGCCAGCAGCGCCCCAGGGGGACAAGAGACCCAGTACCTC. Protein product: CASSAPGGQETQYL.